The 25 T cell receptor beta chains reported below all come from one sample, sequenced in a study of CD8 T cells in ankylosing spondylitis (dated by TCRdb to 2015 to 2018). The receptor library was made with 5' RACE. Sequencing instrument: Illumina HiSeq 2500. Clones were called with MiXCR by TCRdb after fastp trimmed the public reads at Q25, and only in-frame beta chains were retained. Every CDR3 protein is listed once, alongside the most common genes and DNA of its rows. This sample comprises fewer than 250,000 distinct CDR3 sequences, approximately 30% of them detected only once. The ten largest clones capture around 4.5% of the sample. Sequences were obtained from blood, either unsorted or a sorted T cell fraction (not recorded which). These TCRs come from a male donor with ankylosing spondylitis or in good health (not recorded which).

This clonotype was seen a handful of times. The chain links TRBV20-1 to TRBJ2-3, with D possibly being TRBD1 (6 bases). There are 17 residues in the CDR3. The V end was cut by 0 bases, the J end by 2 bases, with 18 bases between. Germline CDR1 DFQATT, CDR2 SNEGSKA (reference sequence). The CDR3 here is CSARDVAGASLTDTQYF. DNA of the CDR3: TGCAGTGCTAGAGATGTGGCAGGGGCCTCTCTCACAGATACGCAGTATTTT.

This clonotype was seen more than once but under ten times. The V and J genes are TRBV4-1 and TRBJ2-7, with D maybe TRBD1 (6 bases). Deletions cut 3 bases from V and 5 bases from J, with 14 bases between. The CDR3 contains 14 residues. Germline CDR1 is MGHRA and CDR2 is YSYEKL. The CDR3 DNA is TGCGCCAGCAGCCAGCCGGGACATATCGACGAGCAGTACTTC. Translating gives CASSQPGHIDEQYF.

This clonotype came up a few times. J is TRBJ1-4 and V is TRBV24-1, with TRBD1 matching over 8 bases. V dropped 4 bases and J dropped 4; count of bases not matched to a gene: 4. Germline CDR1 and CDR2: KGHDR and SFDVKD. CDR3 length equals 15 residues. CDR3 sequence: CATSDPDRGNEKLFF. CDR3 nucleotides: TGTGCCACCAGTGACCCCGACAGGGGTAATGAAAAACTGTTTTTT.

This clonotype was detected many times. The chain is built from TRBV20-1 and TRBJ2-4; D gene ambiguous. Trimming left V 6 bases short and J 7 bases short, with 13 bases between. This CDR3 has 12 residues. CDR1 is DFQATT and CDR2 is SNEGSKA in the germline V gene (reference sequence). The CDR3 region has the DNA TGCAGTGCCCCTGGGAACGGGAACATTCAGTACTTC. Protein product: CSAPGNGNIQYF.

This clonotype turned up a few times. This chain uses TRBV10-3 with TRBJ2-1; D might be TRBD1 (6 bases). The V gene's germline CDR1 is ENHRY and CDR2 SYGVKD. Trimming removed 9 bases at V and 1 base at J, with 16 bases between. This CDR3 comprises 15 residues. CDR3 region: CAMAPGTRSYNEQFF. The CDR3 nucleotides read TGTGCCATGGCCCCCGGGACACGTTCCTACAATGAGCAGTTCTTC.

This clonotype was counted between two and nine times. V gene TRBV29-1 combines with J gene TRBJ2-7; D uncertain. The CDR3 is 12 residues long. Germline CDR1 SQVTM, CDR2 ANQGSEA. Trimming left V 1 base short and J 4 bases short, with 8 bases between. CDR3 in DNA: TGCAGCGTTGAAGGGATCGGTTACGAGCAGTACTTC. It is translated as CSVEGIGYEQYF.

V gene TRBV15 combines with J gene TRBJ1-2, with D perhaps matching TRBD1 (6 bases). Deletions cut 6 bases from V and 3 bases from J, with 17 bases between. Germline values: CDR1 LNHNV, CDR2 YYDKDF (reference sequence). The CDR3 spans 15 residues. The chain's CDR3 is CATRARGQLDYGYTF. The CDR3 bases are TGTGCCACCAGAGCAAGGGGACAACTTGACTATGGCTACACCTTC.

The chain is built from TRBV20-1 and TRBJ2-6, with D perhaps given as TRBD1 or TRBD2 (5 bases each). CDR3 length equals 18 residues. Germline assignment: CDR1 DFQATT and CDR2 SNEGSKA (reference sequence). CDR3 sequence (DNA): TGCGGCGCCCGGGAATCGAGGACAACTCCCTCTGGGGCCAACGTCCTGACTTTC. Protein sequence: CGARESRTTPSGANVLTF.

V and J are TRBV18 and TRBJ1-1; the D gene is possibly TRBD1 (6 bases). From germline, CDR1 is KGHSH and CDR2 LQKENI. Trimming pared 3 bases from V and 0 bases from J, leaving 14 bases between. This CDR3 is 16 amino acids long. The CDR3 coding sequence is TGTGCCAGCTCACCGTACCAGGGGCCGATGAACACTGAAGCTTTCTTT. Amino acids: CASSPYQGPMNTEAFF.

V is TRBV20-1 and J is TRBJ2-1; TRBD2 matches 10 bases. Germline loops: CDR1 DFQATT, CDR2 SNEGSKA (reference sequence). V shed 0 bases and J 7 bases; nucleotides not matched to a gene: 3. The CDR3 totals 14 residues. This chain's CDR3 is CSARDLAGGNEQFF. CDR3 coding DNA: TGCAGTGCTAGAGATTTAGCGGGGGGTAATGAGCAGTTCTTC.

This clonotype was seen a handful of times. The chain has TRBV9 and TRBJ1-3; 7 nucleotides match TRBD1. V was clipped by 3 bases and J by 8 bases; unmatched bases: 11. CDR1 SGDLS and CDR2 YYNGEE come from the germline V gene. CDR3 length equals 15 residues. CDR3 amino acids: CASSATGDRVDTIYF. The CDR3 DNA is TGTGCCAGCAGCGCCACAGGGGATAGGGTAGACACCATATATTTT.

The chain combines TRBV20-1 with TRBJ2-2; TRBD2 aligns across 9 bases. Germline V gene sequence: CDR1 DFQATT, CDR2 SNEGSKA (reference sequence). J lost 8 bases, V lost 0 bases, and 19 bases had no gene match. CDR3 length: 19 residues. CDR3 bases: TGCAGTGCTAGAGATCCCGGCGGTAGCGGGGGTACACCCCGAGGGGAGCTGTTTTTT. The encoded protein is CSARDPGGSGGTPRGELFF.

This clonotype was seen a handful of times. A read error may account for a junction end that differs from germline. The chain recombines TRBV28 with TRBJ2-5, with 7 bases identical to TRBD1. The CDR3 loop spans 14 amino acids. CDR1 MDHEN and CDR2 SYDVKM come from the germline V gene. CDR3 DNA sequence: TGTGCCAGCAGTCTATGGGGACAGCAAGAGACCCAGTACTTC. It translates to CASSLWGQQETQYF.

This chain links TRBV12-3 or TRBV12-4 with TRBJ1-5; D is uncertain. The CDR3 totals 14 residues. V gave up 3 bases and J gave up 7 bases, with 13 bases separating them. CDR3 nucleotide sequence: TGTGCCAGCAGTTTTAAGAGTAGCAGGCAGCCCCAGCATTTT. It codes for CASSFKSSRQPQHF.

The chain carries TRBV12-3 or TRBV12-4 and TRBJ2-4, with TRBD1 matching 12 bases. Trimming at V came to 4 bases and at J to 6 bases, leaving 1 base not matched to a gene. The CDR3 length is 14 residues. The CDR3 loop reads CASSSGQGANIQYF. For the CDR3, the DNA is TGTGCCAGCAGTTCGGGACAGGGGGCAAACATTCAGTACTTC.

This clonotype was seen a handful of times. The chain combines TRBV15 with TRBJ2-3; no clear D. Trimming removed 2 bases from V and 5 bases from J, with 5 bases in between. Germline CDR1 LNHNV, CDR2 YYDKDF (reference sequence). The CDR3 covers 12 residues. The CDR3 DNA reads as TGTGCCACCAGCAGATCTAGAGATACGCAGTATTTT. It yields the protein CATSRSRDTQYF.

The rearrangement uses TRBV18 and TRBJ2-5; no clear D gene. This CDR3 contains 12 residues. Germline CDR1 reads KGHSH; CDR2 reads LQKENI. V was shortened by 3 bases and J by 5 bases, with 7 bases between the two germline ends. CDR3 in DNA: TGTGCCAGCTCACCCGCCGGGGAGACCCAGTACTTC. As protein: CASSPAGETQYF. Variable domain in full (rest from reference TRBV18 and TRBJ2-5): NAGVMQNPRHLVRRRGQEARLRCSPMKGHSHVYWYRQLPEEGLKFMVYLQKENIIDESGMPKERFSAEFPKEGPSILRIQQVVRGDSAAYFCASSPAGETQYFGPGTRLLVL.

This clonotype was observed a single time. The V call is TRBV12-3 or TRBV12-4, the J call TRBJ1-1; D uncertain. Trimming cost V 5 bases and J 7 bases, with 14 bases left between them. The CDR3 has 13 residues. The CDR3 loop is CASSREMDSEAFF. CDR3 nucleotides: TGTGCCAGCAGTCGTGAGATGGATAGTGAAGCTTTCTTT.

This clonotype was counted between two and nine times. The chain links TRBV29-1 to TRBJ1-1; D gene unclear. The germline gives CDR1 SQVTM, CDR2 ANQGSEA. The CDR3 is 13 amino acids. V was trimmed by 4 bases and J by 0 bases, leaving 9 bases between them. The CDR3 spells CSVARVMNTEAFF. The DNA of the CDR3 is TGCAGCGTTGCCAGAGTAATGAACACTGAAGCTTTCTTT.

CDR3 DNA: TGCAGTGTCTCTACAGGGGGCTACGAGCAGTACTTC. Translated, it gives CSVSTGGYEQYF. The chain couples TRBV20-1 to TRBJ2-7; TRBD1 aligns across 8 bases. Losses at the gene ends were 7 bases for V and 3 bases for J; bases not matched to a gene: 5. The germline gives CDR1 DFQATT, CDR2 SNEGSKA (reference sequence). The CDR3 extends over 12 amino acids.

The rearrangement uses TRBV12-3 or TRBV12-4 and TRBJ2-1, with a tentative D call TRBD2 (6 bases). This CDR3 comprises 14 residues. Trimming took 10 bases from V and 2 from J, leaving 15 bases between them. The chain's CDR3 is CAIREPGAYNEQFF. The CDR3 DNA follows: TGTGCCATCCGAGAACCGGGGGCCTACAATGAGCAGTTCTTC.

CDR3 bases: TGTGCCAGCACAAAAGGGAGCTCCTATAATTCACCCCTCCACTTT. Its protein product is CASTKGSSYNSPLHF. This chain links TRBV27 with TRBJ1-6; no firm D call. The CDR3 consists of 15 residues. V was shortened by 7 bases and J by 0 bases, with 10 bases between the two germline ends. Germline V CDR1 and CDR2: MNHEY, SMNVEV (reference sequence).

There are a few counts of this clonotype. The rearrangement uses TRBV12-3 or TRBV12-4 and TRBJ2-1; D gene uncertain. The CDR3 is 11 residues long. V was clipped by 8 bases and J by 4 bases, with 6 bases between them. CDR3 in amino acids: CASAVYNEQFF. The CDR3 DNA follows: TGTGCCAGCGCAGTATACAATGAGCAGTTCTTC.

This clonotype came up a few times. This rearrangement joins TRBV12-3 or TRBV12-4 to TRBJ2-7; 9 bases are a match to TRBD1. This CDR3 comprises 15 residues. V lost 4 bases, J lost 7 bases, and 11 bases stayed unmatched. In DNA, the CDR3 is TGTGCCAGCAGTTCCCCGGGACAGGGAAGAGGTGAGCAGTACTTC. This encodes CASSSPGQGRGEQYF.

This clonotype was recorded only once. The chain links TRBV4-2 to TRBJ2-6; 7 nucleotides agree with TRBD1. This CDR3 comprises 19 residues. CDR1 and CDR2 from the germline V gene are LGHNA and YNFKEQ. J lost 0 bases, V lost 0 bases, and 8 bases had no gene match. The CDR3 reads CASSQEKQGSYSGANVLTF. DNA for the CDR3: TGTGCCAGCAGCCAAGAAAAACAGGGGTCCTACTCTGGGGCCAACGTCCTGACTTTC.